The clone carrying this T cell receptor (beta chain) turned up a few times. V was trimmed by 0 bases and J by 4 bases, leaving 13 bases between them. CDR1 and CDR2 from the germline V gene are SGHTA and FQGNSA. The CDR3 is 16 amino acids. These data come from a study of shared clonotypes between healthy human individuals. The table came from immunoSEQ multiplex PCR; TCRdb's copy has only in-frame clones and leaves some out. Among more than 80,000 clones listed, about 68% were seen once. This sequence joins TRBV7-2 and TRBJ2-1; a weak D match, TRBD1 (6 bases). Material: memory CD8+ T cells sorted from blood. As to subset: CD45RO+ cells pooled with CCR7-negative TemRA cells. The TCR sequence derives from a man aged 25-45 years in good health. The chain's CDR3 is CASSLAPGAGYNEQFF. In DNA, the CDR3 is TGTGCCAGCAGCTTAGCGCCAGGGGCAGGGTACAATGAGCAGTTCTTC.